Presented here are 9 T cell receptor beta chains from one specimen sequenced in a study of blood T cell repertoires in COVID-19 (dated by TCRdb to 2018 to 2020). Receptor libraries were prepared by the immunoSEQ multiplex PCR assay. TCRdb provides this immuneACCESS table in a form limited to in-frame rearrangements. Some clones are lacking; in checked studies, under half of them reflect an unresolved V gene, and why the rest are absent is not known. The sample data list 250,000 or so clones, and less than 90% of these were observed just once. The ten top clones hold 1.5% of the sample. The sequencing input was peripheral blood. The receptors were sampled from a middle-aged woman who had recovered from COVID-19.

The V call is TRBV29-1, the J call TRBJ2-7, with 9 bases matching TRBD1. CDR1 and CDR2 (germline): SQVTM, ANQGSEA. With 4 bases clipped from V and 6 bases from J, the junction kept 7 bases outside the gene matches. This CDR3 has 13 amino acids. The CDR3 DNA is TGCAGCGTTGTGGGACAGGGCGCAGGCGAGCAGTACTTC. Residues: CSVVGQGAGEQYF.

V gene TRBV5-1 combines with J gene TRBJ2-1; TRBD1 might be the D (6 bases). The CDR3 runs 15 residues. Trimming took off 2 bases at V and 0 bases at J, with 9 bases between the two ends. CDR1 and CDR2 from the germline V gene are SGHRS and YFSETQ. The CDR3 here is CASSLEDSSYNEQFF. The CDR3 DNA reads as TGCGCCAGCAGCTTAGAGGACAGCTCCTACAATGAGCAGTTCTTC.

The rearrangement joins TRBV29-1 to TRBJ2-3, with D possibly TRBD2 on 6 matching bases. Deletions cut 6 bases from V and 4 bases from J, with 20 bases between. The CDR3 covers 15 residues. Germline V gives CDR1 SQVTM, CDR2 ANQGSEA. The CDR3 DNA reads TGCAGCGTGGAGGGGTCTCAGAGACCACCAGATACGCAGTATTTT. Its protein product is CSVEGSQRPPDTQYF.

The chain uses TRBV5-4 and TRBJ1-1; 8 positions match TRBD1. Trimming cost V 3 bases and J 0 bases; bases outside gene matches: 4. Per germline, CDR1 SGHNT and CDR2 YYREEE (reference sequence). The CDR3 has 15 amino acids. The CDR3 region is CASSSKTGVNTEAFF. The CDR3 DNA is TGTGCCAGCAGCTCCAAGACAGGGGTGAACACTGAAGCTTTCTTT.

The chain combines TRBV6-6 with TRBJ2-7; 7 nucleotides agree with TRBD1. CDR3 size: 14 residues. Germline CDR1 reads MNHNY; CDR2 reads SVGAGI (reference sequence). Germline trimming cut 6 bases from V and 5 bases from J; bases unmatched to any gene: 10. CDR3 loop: CASRLDRVGNEQYF. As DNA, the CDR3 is TGTGCCAGCAGGTTAGACAGGGTGGGGAACGAGCAGTACTTC.

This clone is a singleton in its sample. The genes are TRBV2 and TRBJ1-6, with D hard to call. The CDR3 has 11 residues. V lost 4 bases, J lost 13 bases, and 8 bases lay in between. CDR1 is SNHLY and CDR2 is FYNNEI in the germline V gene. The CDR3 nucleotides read TGTGCCAGCAGTGTGTACAAGCCCCTCCACTTT. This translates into CASSVYKPLHF.

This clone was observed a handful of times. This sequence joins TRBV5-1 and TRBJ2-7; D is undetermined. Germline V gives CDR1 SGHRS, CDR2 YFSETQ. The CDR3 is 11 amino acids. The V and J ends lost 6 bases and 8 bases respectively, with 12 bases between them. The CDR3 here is CASTTAGQQYF. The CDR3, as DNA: TGCGCCAGCACGACGGCTGGGCAGCAGTACTTC.

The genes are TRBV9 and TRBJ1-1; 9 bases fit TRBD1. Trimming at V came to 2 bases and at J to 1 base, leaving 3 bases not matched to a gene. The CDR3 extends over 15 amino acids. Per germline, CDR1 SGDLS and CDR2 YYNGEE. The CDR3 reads CASSVRTGENTEAFF. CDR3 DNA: TGTGCCAGCAGCGTCCGGACAGGGGAGAACACTGAAGCTTTCTTT.

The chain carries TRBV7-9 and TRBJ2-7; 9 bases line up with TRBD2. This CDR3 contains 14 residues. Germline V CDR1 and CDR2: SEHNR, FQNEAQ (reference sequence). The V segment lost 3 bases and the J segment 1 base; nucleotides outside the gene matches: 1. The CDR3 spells CASSFTSGSYEQYF. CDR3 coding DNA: TGTGCCAGCAGCTTTACTAGCGGGTCCTACGAGCAGTACTTC.